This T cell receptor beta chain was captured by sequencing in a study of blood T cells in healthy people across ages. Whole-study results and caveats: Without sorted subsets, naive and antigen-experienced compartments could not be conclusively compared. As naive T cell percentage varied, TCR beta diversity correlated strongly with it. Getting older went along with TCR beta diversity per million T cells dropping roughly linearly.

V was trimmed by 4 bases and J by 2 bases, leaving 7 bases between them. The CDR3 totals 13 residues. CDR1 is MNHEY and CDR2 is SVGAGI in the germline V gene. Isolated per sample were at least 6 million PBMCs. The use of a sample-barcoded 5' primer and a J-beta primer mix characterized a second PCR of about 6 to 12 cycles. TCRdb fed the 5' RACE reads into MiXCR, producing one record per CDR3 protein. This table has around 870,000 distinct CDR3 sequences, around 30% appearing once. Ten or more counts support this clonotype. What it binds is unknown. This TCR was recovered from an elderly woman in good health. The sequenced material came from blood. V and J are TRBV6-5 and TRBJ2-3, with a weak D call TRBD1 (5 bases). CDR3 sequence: CASSSGNTDTQYF. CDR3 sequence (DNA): TGTGCCAGCAGTTCAGGGAACACAGATACGCAGTATTTT.